Below, one T cell receptor (beta chain) is given with its context. This specimen comes from a study of shared clonotypes between healthy human individuals. TCRdb keeps only in-frame clones here, not all; method: immunoSEQ multiplex PCR. The table records about 2.4 million clones, over 85% of them present only once. The receptor was derived from a man in his late teens or twenties in good health. Some clones in this sample may be carry-over from other donors' samples. Sequenced input: naive CD4+ T cells from PBMCs. Subset meaning: CD45RA+ positively selected.

The CDR3 sequence is CASSRQGVTEAFF. The CDR3 DNA reads as TGTGCCAGCAGTAGACAGGGTGTCACTGAAGCTTTCTTT. The gene calls are TRBV2 and TRBJ1-1, with TRBD1 matching over 7 bases. The germline V gene encodes CDR1 SNHLY and CDR2 FYNNEI. This CDR3 has 13 residues. V dropped 5 bases and J dropped 4; count of bases not matched to a gene: 4.